This T cell receptor beta chain stems from a study of regulatory T cells in long-lasting Graves disease. Study-level points and caveats: Exclusively peripheral blood, rather than thyroid tissue, was studied.

Germline V CDR1 and CDR2: SNHLY, FYNNEI. This CDR3 contains 14 residues. The V end lost 3 bases, the J end lost 4 bases, and 12 bases lay between the germline ends. CDR3 regions were amplified by Arm-PCR using iRepertoire HTBI primers to build TCR beta libraries. TCRdb called the multiplex PCR reads again in MiXCR, with one record for every CDR3 protein. Here the sample spans under 700,000 distinct CDR3 sequences, about 16% being singletons. Worth noting for this clonotype: Antigen unknown.

Time point reported: newly diagnosed GD, antithyroid drugs for less than 3 months. RNA extracted from PBMCs served as the sequencing template. This same sample was also taken into another study, of T cells in Graves' hyperthyroidism and ophthalmopathy. That source reports: Patients aged 18 to 65 had newly diagnosed hyperthyroidism that had lasted under 2 months. By a 13 V-J model, ophthalmopathy was set apart from stable hyperthyroidism.

V usage is TRBV2 and J usage is TRBJ1-2; D unresolved. The sequenced sample was peripheral blood mononuclear cells (PBMCs), obtained at new diagnosis, from a patient treated with antithyroid drugs. This sequence originates from a woman aged 40-65 years with Graves disease. This chain's CDR3 is CASSDTFGVYGYTF. The CDR3 region has the DNA TGTGCCAGCAGTGACACGTTTGGGGTCTATGGCTACACCTTC.